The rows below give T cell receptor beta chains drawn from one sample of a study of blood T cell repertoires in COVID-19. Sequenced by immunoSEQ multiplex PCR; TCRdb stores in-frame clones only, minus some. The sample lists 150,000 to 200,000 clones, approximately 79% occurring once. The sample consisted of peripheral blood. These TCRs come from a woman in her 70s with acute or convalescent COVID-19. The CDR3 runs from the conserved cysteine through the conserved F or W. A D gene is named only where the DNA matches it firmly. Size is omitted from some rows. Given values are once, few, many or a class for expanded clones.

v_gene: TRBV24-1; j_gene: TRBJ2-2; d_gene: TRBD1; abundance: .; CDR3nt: TGTGCCACCGCAACAGGGGGCTGGTATTCCGGGGAGCTGTTTTTT; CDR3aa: CATATGGWYSGELFF
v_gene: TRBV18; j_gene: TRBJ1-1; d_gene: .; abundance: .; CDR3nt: TGTGCCAGCTCACCAGGGGCGGTGGGCGTGAACACTGAAGCTTTCTTT; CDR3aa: CASSPGAVGVNTEAFF
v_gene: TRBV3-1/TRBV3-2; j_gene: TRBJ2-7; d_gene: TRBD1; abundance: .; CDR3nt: TGTGCCAGCAGCCAAGGGACAGGGAGAGTGTACGAGCAGTACTTC; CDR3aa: CASSQGTGRVYEQYF
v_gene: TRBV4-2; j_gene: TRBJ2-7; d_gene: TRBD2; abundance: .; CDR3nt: TGTGCCAGCAGCCAAGTGACTAGCTCGAGCTCCTACGAGCAGTACTTC; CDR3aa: CASSQVTSSSSYEQYF
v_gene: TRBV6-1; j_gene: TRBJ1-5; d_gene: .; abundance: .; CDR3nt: TGTGCCAGCAGTGAATTCAGCGGAACAAATCAGCCCCAGCATTTT; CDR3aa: CASSEFSGTNQPQHF
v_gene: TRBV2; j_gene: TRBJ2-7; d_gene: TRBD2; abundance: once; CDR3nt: TGTGCCTCTAAGTGGGTTACTAGCGGGATTGTTTCTCTTTACGAGCAGTACTTC; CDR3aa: CASKWVTSGIVSLYEQYF
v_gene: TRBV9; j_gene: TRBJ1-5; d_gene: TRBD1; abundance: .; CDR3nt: TGTGCCAGCAGCGTAGAACAGGGGCAGCCCCAGCATTTT; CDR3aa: CASSVEQGQPQHF
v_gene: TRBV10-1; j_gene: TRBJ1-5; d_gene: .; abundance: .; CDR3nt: TGCGCCAGCAGTGAAGGAGGGAGACAGCCCCAGCATTTT; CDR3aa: CASSEGGRQPQHF
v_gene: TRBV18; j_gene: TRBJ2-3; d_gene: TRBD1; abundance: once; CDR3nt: TGTGCCAGCTCCAGGGACAGTAGCACAGATACGCAGTATTTT; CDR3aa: CASSRDSSTDTQYF
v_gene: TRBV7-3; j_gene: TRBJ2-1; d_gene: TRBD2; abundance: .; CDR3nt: TGTGCCAGCAGTGGGACGGGAGGGGTGGTCGGTGAGCAGTTCTTC; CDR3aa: CASSGTGGVVGEQFF
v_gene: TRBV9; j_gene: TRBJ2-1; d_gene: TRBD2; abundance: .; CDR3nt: TGTGCCAGTCAAAGCGGGAGTGGGTGGAATGAGCAGTTCTTC; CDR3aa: CASQSGSGWNEQFF
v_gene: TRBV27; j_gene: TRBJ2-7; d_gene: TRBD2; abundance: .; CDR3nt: TGTGCCAGCAGTTATGAACTAGCGGGAAACTACGAGCAGTACTTC; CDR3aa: CASSYELAGNYEQYF
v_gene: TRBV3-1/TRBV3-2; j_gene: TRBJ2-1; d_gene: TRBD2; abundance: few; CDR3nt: TGTGCCAGCAGCCTTGCCCCGGCGGGGGGACGGGATGAGCAGTTCTTC; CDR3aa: CASSLAPAGGRDEQFF
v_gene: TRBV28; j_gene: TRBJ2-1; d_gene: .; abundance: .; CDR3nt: TGTGCCAGCGGTCGTGCGGGGAACAATGAGCAGTTCTTC; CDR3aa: CASGRAGNNEQFF
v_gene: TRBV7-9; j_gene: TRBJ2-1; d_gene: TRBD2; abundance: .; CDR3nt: TGTGCCAGCAGCTTCCTTAGCGGGAGCTTAGAGCAGTTCTTC; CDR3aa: CASSFLSGSLEQFF
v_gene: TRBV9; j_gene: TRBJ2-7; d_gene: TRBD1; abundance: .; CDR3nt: TGTGCCAGCAGCGTAGTCTTGAGACAGGGACACTCCTACGAGCAGTACTTC; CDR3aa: CASSVVLRQGHSYEQYF
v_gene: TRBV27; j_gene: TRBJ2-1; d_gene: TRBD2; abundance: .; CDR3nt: TGTGCCAGCAGGAGGACTAGCGGGAGATTGGGTAACAATGAGCAGTTCTTC; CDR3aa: CASRRTSGRLGNNEQFF
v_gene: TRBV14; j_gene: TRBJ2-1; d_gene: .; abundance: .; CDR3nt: TGTGCCAGCAGCCCGGACTTCGACAATGAGCAGTTCTTC; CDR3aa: CASSPDFDNEQFF
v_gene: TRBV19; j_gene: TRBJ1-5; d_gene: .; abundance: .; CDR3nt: TGTGCGAGCCGGGAGGCGGGTCAGCCCCAGCATTTT; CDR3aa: CASREAGQPQHF
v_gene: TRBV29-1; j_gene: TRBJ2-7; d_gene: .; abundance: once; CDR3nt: TGCAGCGTTGTTACAGGATTGCCCGTCGGGCAGTACTTC; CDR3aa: CSVVTGLPVGQYF
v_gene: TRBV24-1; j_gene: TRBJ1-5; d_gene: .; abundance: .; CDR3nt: TGTGCCACCAGTGGGCTGTCTAGCAATCAGCCCCAGCATTTT; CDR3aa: CATSGLSSNQPQHF
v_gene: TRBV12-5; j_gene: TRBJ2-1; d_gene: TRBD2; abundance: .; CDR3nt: TGTGCTAGTGGTTTGGTTCTTTCCGGGACTAGCGGGAGGGCCCGTTGGTACAATGAGCAGTTCTTC; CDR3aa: CASGLVLSGTSGRARWYNEQFF
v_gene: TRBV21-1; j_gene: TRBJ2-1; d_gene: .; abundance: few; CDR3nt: TGTGCCAGCAAGACTAGCGGGAATCACGGGTCCTACAATGAGCAGTTCTTC; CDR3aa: CASKTSGNHGSYNEQFF
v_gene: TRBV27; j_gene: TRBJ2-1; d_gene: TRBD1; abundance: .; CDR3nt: TGTGCCAGCAGACCTATTGGGACAGGGGGCCGAAATGAGCAGTTCTTC; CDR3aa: CASRPIGTGGRNEQFF
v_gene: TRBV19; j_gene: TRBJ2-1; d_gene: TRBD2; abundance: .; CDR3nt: TGTGCCAGTAGTGTCACCGGGACTAGCGGTACCGAGCAGTTCTTC; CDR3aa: CASSVTGTSGTEQFF
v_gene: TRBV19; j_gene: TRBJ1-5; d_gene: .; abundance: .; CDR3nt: TGTGCCAGTAGTATGAGAGATCAGCCCCAGCATTTT; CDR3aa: CASSMRDQPQHF
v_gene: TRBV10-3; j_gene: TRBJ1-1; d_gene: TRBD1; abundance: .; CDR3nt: TGTGCCATCAGTCAGACAGGGGGCGGGTACACTGAAGCTTTCTTT; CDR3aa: CAISQTGGGYTEAFF
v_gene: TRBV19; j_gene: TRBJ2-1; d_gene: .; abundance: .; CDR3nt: TGTGCCAGCAACGACTTGGCGGGACGGAATGAGCAGTTCTTC; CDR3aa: CASNDLAGRNEQFF
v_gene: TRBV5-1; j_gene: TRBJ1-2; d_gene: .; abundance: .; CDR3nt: TGCGCCAGCAGCCAAACAGTGGGTACGAACTATGGCTACACCTTC; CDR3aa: CASSQTVGTNYGYTF
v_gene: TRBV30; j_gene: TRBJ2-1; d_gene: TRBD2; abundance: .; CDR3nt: TGTGCCTGGCGCCGCGGGGGTTTAGTGCAGTTCTTC; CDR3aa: CAWRRGGLVQFF